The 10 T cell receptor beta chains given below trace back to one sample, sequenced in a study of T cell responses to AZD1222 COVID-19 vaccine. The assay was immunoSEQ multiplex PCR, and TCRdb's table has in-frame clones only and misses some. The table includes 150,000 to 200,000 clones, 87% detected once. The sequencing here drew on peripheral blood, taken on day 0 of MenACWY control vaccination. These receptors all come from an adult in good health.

CDR3 DNA sequence: TGTGCCAGTAGTACCCCCGGGACAGGGGGAAACATTCAGTACTTC. Protein sequence: CASSTPGTGGNIQYF. The chain uses TRBV19 and TRBJ2-4, with 11 bases lining up with TRBD1. Germline CDR1 and CDR2: LNHDA and SQIVND (reference sequence). V was pared by 4 bases and J by 6 bases, with 5 bases of the junction left unmatched. The CDR3 is made up of 15 amino acids.

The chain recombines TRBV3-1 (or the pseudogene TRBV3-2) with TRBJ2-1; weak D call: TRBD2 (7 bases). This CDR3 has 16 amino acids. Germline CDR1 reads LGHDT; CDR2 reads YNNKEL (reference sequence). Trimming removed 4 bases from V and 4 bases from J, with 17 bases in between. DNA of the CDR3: TGTGCCAGCAGCCCGGCAGGGAGGGGGGTTTACAATGAGCAGTTCTTC. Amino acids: CASSPAGRGVYNEQFF.

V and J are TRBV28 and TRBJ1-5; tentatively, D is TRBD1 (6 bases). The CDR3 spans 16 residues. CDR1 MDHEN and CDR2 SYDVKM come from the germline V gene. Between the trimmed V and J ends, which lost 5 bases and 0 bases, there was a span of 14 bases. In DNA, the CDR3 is TGTGCCAGCAGTCCGGGACACATGGATAGCAATCAGCCCCAGCATTTT. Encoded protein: CASSPGHMDSNQPQHF.

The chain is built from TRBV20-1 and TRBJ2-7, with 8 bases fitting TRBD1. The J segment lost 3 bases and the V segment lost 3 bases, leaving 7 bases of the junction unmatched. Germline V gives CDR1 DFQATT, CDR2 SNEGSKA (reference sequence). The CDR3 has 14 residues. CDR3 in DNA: TGCAGTGCTAGTGCCTCCGGGACAGGCTACGAGCAGTACTTC. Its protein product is CSASASGTGYEQYF.

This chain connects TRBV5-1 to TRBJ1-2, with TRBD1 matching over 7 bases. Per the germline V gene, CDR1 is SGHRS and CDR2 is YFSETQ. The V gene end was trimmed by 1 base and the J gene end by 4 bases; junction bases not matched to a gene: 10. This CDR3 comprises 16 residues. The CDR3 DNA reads TGCGCCAGCAGCTTGTCGGTAGACAGGGAAGGCTATGGCTACACCTTC. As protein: CASSLSVDREGYGYTF.

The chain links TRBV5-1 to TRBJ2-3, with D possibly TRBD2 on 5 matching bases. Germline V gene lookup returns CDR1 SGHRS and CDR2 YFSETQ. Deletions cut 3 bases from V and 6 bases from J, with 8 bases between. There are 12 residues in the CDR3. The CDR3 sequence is CASSWGEDTQYF. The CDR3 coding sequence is TGCGCCAGCAGCTGGGGAGAGGATACGCAGTATTTT.

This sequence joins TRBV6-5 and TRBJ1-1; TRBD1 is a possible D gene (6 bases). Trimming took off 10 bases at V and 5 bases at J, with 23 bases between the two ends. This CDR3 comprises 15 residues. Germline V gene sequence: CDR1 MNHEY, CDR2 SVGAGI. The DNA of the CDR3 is TGTGCCACCTACGATAATAAACAGGGCCGGACTGAAGCTTTCTTT. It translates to CATYDNKQGRTEAFF.

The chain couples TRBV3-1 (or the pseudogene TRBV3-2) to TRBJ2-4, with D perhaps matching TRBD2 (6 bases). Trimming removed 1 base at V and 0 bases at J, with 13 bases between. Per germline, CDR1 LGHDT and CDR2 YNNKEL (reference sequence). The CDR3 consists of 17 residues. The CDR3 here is CASSQGDWEVAKNIQYF. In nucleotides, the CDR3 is TGTGCCAGCAGCCAAGGGGATTGGGAGGTAGCCAAAAACATTCAGTACTTC.

CDR3 region: CASSDGGSNQPQHF. CDR3 in DNA: TGTGCCAGCAGCGATGGGGGTAGCAATCAGCCCCAGCATTTT. V is TRBV9 and J is TRBJ1-5, with D maybe TRBD1 (5 bases). Trimming left V 3 bases short and J 0 bases short, with 7 bases between. Per germline, CDR1 SGDLS and CDR2 YYNGEE. The CDR3 has 14 residues.

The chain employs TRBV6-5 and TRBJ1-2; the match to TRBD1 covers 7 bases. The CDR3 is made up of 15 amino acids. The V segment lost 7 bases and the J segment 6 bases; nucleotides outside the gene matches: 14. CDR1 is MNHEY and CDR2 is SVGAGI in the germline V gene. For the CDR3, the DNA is TGTGCCAGCATAGGGGTAGGACAGGCCCCCGATGGCTACACCTTC. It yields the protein CASIGVGQAPDGYTF.